A selection of T cell receptor beta chains follows, all from one sample in a study of regulatory T cells in long-lasting Graves disease. TCRdb used MiXCR to reprocess the multiplex PCR reads, holding one entry per CDR3 protein. This table has about 430,000 distinct CDR3 sequences, approximately 15% appearing once. This same sample was also taken into another study, of T cells in Graves' hyperthyroidism and ophthalmopathy.

The sample consisted of peripheral blood mononuclear cells (PBMCs), taken at new diagnosis, from a patient treated with antithyroid drugs. The source is a woman in her forties with Graves disease. Each CDR3 is given with its conserved first and last residue. Fields, in order: clone size, V gene, J gene, D gene, CDR3 protein, CDR3 DNA. A D gene is named only where the DNA matches it firmly. Clone size, where shown, is once, few, many, or a class for clones that have expanded.

abundance: NA; v_gene: TRBV12-3/TRBV12-4; j_gene: TRBJ2-1; d_gene: NA; CDR3aa: CASSLGYFSYNEQFF; CDR3nt: TGTGCCAGCAGTTTAGGCTACTTCTCCTACAATGAGCAGTTCTTC
abundance: NA; v_gene: TRBV11-1; j_gene: TRBJ1-1; d_gene: NA; CDR3aa: CASSFADREAFF; CDR3nt: TGTGCCAGCAGCTTCGCAGACCGTGAAGCTTTCTTT
abundance: many; v_gene: TRBV11-2; j_gene: TRBJ2-1; d_gene: TRBD2; CDR3aa: CASSFGLAGDNEQFF; CDR3nt: TGTGCCAGCAGCTTCGGACTAGCGGGCGACAATGAGCAGTTCTTC
abundance: many; v_gene: TRBV28; j_gene: TRBJ1-3; d_gene: TRBD1; CDR3aa: CASKISTGRAGNTIYF; CDR3nt: TGTGCCAGCAAGATCTCGACAGGGCGGGCTGGAAACACCATATATTTT
abundance: few; v_gene: TRBV4-3; j_gene: TRBJ2-1; d_gene: TRBD2; CDR3aa: CASSQSPFSGSTYNEQFF; CDR3nt: TGCGCCAGCAGCCAATCCCCTTTTAGCGGGAGCACCTACAATGAGCAGTTCTTC
abundance: many; v_gene: TRBV11-2; j_gene: TRBJ2-7; d_gene: NA; CDR3aa: CASSFSGSRNEQYF; CDR3nt: TGTGCCAGCAGCTTTTCCGGGAGCAGAAACGAGCAGTACTTC
abundance: many; v_gene: TRBV18; j_gene: TRBJ1-2; d_gene: TRBD1; CDR3aa: CASSTGAKNYGYTF; CDR3nt: TGTGCCAGCTCCACAGGGGCGAAAAACTATGGCTACACCTTC
abundance: NA; v_gene: TRBV20-1; j_gene: TRBJ2-2; d_gene: NA; CDR3aa: CSAQQGYTGELFF; CDR3nt: TGCAGTGCCCAGCAGGGTTACACCGGGGAGCTGTTTTTT
abundance: few; v_gene: TRBV4-1; j_gene: TRBJ2-1; d_gene: NA; CDR3aa: CASSAAFPDNEQFF; CDR3nt: TGCGCCAGCAGCGCCGCTTTCCCGGACAATGAGCAGTTCTTC
abundance: many; v_gene: TRBV20-1; j_gene: TRBJ2-2; d_gene: NA; CDR3aa: CSARDRVGSGNGELFF; CDR3nt: TGCAGTGCTAGAGATCGAGTAGGGAGCGGTAACGGGGAGCTGTTTTTT
abundance: NA; v_gene: TRBV6-1; j_gene: TRBJ2-3; d_gene: NA; CDR3aa: CASSRTGPEGPQYF; CDR3nt: TGTGCCAGCTCTCGGACGGGCCCCGAAGGCCCGCAGTATTTT
abundance: NA; v_gene: TRBV14; j_gene: TRBJ2-2; d_gene: TRBD1; CDR3aa: CASSQGGQITGELFF; CDR3nt: TGTGCCAGCAGCCAAGGGGGACAGATCACCGGGGAGCTGTTTTTT
abundance: many; v_gene: TRBV7-9; j_gene: TRBJ2-1; d_gene: TRBD2; CDR3aa: CASSSLAGPYNEQFF; CDR3nt: TGTGCCAGCAGCTCTCTAGCGGGTCCCTACAATGAGCAGTTCTTC
abundance: few; v_gene: TRBV4-1; j_gene: TRBJ2-6; d_gene: TRBD2; CDR3aa: CASSQLIAGAGANVLTF; CDR3nt: TGCGCCAGCAGCCAACTCATAGCGGGAGCTGGGGCCAACGTCCTGACTTTC
abundance: many; v_gene: TRBV12-3/TRBV12-4; j_gene: TRBJ2-1; d_gene: NA; CDR3aa: CASSPGAPIPYNEQFF; CDR3nt: TGTGCCAGCAGTCCCGGGGCCCCGATTCCCTACAATGAGCAGTTCTTC
abundance: NA; v_gene: TRBV30; j_gene: TRBJ2-7; d_gene: NA; CDR3aa: CAWSLGGSYEQYF; CDR3nt: TGTGCCTGGAGTTTAGGGGGCTCCTACGAGCAGTACTTC
abundance: many; v_gene: TRBV7-9; j_gene: TRBJ1-1; d_gene: NA; CDR3aa: CASSFGPGNTEAFF; CDR3nt: TGTGCCAGCAGCTTCGGGCCTGGGAACACTGAAGCTTTCTTT
abundance: NA; v_gene: TRBV4-1; j_gene: TRBJ2-2; d_gene: TRBD1; CDR3aa: CASSQAGGKDTGELFF; CDR3nt: TGCGCCAGCAGCCAGGCAGGGGGCAAGGACACCGGGGAGCTGTTTTTT
abundance: NA; v_gene: TRBV27; j_gene: TRBJ2-1; d_gene: NA; CDR3aa: CASSPSGHVMVEDEQFF; CDR3nt: TGTGCCAGCAGCCCCTCGGGACACGTCATGGTAGAGGATGAGCAGTTCTTC
abundance: NA; v_gene: TRBV14; j_gene: TRBJ2-7; d_gene: TRBD1; CDR3aa: CASSQDLGQAYEQYF; CDR3nt: TGTGCCAGCAGCCAAGATTTGGGACAGGCCTACGAGCAGTACTTC
abundance: few; v_gene: TRBV6-1; j_gene: TRBJ1-2; d_gene: NA; CDR3aa: CASSPTGAIPDGYTF; CDR3nt: TGTGCCAGCAGTCCGACAGGCGCCATCCCCGATGGCTACACCTTC
abundance: NA; v_gene: TRBV4-1; j_gene: TRBJ1-3; d_gene: NA; CDR3aa: CASSRLRTADSGNTIYF; CDR3nt: TGCGCCAGCAGCCGACTCCGGACGGCCGACTCTGGAAACACCATATATTTT
abundance: NA; v_gene: TRBV11-3; j_gene: TRBJ2-3; d_gene: NA; CDR3aa: CASSSQASTDTQYF; CDR3nt: TGTGCCAGCAGCTCCCAAGCGAGCACAGATACGCAGTATTTT
abundance: few; v_gene: TRBV10-2; j_gene: TRBJ2-2; d_gene: TRBD1; CDR3aa: CASGGSQGITGELFF; CDR3nt: TGCGCCAGCGGAGGCTCACAGGGGATCACCGGGGAGCTGTTTTTT
abundance: NA; v_gene: TRBV20-1; j_gene: TRBJ2-2; d_gene: TRBD2; CDR3aa: CSASGGGTGELFF; CDR3nt: TGCAGTGCTAGCGGGGGGGGCACCGGGGAGCTGTTTTTT
abundance: NA; v_gene: TRBV4-3; j_gene: TRBJ2-3; d_gene: TRBD1; CDR3aa: CASSQDGGQPTGDTQYF; CDR3nt: TGCGCCAGCAGCCAAGATGGGGGACAGCCAACAGGAGATACGCAGTATTTT
abundance: many; v_gene: TRBV28; j_gene: TRBJ2-3; d_gene: TRBD2; CDR3aa: CASSSITSGPSTDTQYF; CDR3nt: TGTGCCAGCAGTTCGATTACTAGCGGCCCTAGCACAGATACGCAGTATTTT